Sequencing of this T cell receptor (beta chain) was carried out in a study of T cell responses to AZD1222 COVID-19 vaccine. Study-wide context: Second-dose timings of about 4 or about 12 weeks were pooled.

Details on this clone: Its target is unknown.

The germline gives CDR1 SGHNT, CDR2 YENEEA. V gave up 5 bases and J gave up 3 bases; unmatched junction bases: 11. The CDR3 runs 16 residues. Study-wide points: Seropositive status at baseline applied to only five or six AZD1222 recipients.

Sequencing used immunoSEQ multiplex PCR; TCRdb keeps in-frame clones, though not all of them. The table has some 140,000 clones, about 92% seen once. The sequence was obtained from an adult in good health. The rearrangement uses TRBV11-3 and TRBJ1-2, with 8 bases fitting TRBD1. The source material was peripheral blood, sampled on day 0 of AZD1222 vaccination. The DNA for the CDR3 is TGTGCCAGCAGCCCCGGACAGGGAACGGCCTACTATGGCTACACCTTC. This translates into CASSPGQGTAYYGYTF.